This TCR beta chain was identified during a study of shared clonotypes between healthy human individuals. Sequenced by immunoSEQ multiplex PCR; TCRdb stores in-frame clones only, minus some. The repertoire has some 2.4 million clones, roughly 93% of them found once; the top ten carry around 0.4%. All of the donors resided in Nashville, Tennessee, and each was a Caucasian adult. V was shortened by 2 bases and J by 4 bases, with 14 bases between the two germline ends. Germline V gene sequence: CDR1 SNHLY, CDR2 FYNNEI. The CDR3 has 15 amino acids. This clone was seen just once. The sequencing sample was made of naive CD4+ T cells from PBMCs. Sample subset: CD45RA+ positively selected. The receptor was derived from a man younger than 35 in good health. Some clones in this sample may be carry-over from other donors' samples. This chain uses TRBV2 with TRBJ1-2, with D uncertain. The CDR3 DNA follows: TGTGCCAGCAGTGAACCCCGACGGCCCGGCTATGGCTACACCTTC. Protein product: CASSEPRRPGYGYTF.